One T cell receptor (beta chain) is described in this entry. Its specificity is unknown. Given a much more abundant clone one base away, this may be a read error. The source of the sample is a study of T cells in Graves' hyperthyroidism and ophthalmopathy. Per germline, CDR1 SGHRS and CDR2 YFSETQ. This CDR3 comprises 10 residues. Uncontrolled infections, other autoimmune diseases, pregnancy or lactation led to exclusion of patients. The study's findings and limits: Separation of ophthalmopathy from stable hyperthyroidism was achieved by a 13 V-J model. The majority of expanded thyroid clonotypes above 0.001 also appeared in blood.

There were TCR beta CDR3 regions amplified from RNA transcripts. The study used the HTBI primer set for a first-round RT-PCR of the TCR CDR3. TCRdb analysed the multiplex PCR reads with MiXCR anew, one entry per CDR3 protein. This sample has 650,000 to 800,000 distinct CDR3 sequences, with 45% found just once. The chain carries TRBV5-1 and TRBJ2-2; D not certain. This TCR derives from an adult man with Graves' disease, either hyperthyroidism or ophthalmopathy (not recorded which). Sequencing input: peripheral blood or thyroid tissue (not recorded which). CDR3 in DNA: TGTGCCAGCAGCCCCGTGGAGCTGTTTTTT. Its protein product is CASSPVELFF.